Listed below are T cell receptor beta chains from one sample, sequenced in a study of chemoradiotherapy in HPV16-positive cancers. The repertoire was sequenced with immunoSEQ multiplex PCR; TCRdb's copy has only in-frame clones and lacks some. The table lists under 10,000 clones, approximately 90% of them singletons. The specimen comprised tumor tissue, sampled from a patient who underwent chemoradiotherapy. These receptors came from a human donor with HPV-associated anogenital cancer. CDR3s include the opening cysteine and the closing phenylalanine or tryptophan. The D gene is left open where the match is weak. Some rows have no size entry. The others give once, few or many, or a class for an expanded clone.

>NA|NA|17|TRBJ1-2|TRBV28
TGTGCCAGCAGTCCCTGGGGTACAGGGCTCCCCGACTATGGCTACACCTTC
CASSPWGTGLPDYGYTF
>TRBD2|few|19|TRBJ2-3|TRBV7-3
TGTGCCAGCAGCTCCCCCGGGACTAGCGGGAGAAGGAGCACAGATACGCAGTATTTT
CASSSPGTSGRRSTDTQYF
>TRBD1|NA|14|TRBJ1-3|TRBV5-1
TGCGCCAGCAGCCTCGGGACAGCTGGAAACACCATATATTTT
CASSLGTAGNTIYF
>TRBD1|NA|17|TRBJ1-6|TRBV28
TGTGCCAGCAGTTTAGTGGACAGGGGATTCTATAATTCACCCCTCCACTTT
CASSLVDRGFYNSPLHF
>TRBD1|NA|15|TRBJ2-5|TRBV7-6
TGTGCCAGCAGCTTAGATACAGGGGGCTCGGAGACCCAGTACTTC
CASSLDTGGSETQYF
>NA|NA|11|TRBJ1-2|TRBV29-1
TGCAGCGTTGAACAGGGTCATGGCTACACCTTC
CSVEQGHGYTF
>NA|NA|16|TRBJ2-3|TRBV28
TGTGCCAGCAGCCCCCCCCGGGGGTACTACACAGATACGCAGTATTTT
CASSPPRGYYTDTQYF
>TRBD1|NA|17|TRBJ2-7|TRBV5-1
TGCGCCAGCAGCCTAACCGGGACAGGAACACCTACCTACGAGCAGTACTTC
CASSLTGTGTPTYEQYF
>TRBD2|NA|16|TRBJ2-1|TRBV5-1
TGCGCCAGCAGCTTAGTCGGGACTAGCGGGAGCAATGAGCAGTTCTTC
CASSLVGTSGSNEQFF
>TRBD2|NA|13|TRBJ2-1|TRBV19
TGTGCCAGTAGTAGGGAGACTAGCATCGAGCAGTTCTTC
CASSRETSIEQFF
>NA|once|14|TRBJ1-2|TRBV6-5
TGTGCCAGCAGTCCCCTGGGGCTAAACTATGGCTACACCTTC
CASSPLGLNYGYTF
>NA|once|17|TRBJ2-3|TRBV4-2
TGTGCCAGCAGCCAAATGGGGGGAGCCCCGGTCGGAGATACGCAGTATTTT
CASSQMGGAPVGDTQYF
>TRBD1|NA|14|TRBJ2-5|TRBV5-1
TGCGCCAGCAGCTTAAACAGGGGGCAAGAGACCCAGTACTTC
CASSLNRGQETQYF
>NA|NA|17|TRBJ2-6|TRBV11-2
TGTGCCAGCAGCTTTAATTCGCAGGACTCTGGGGCCAACGTCCTGACTTTC
CASSFNSQDSGANVLTF
>NA|NA|12|TRBJ2-7|TRBV30
TGTGCCTGGACATACAACGACCACTTGATGTACTTC
CAWTYNDHLMYF
>NA|NA|15|TRBJ2-3|TRBV29-1
TGCAGCGTTGATAGAGGGGGGGTTTGGGCAGATACGCAGTATTTT
CSVDRGGVWADTQYF
>NA|NA|19|TRBJ2-7|TRBV7-6
TGTGCCAGCAGCTTATCACCCTCCTCCGGCGGGACGGCTTCAGGCTCGCAGTACTTC
CASSLSPSSGGTASGSQYF
>TRBD1|NA|15|TRBJ1-5|TRBV28
TGTGCCAGCAGTTTGGGCGACAGGGTAAGTCAGCCCCAGCATTTT
CASSLGDRVSQPQHF
>TRBD1|NA|13|TRBJ2-2|TRBV2
TGTGCCAGCAGACAGGGGGCCGCCGGGGAGCTGTTTTTT
CASRQGAAGELFF
>NA|once|14|TRBJ2-5|TRBV7-9
TGTGCCAGCAGTCCTGAACAGGGCCGAGAGACCCAGTACTTC
CASSPEQGRETQYF
>TRBD2|NA|15|TRBJ2-2|TRBV7-2
TGTGCCAGCAGTCCCAGGACTAGCGGGAGGCTCGAGCTGTTTTTT
CASSPRTSGRLELFF
>NA|NA|12|TRBJ2-1|TRBV9
TGTGCCAGCAGCGTAGCCCTGGGGGAGCAGTTCTTC
CASSVALGEQFF
>TRBD2|NA|18|TRBJ2-3|TRBV5-1
TGCGCCAGCCTACCTTGGACTAGCGGGAGTCGGAGCACAGATACGCAGTATTTT
CASLPWTSGSRSTDTQYF
>TRBD2|once|17|TRBJ2-3|TRBV7-3
TGTGCCAGCAGCTTATCTTCTAGCGGGAGTAGGGCAGATACGCAGTATTTT
CASSLSSSGSRADTQYF
>NA|NA|16|TRBJ1-3|TRBV9
TGTGCCAGCAGCCCCGGATCCGTTCGGTCTGGAAACACCATATATTTT
CASSPGSVRSGNTIYF
>NA|NA|14|TRBJ1-2|TRBV5-1
TGCGCCAGCAGCTTGGAATCCGTTAACTATGGCTACACCTTC
CASSLESVNYGYTF
>NA|NA|12|TRBJ2-3|TRBV19
TGTGCCAGTAGCACAGGGACAGATACGCAGTATTTT
CASSTGTDTQYF
>NA|NA|15|TRBJ1-3|TRBV19
TGTGCCAGTGCCCATTCGGCAGGGGTAGGGAACACCATATATTTT
CASAHSAGVGNTIYF
>TRBD2|NA|15|TRBJ2-2|TRBV5-5
TGTGCCAGCAGCCCGGTAGCGGGGGAAGTCGGGGAGCTGTTTTTT
CASSPVAGEVGELFF
>NA|few|13|TRBJ1-2|TRBV25-1
TGTGCCAGCAGGACAGATTCGAACTATGGCTACACCTTC
CASRTDSNYGYTF
>NA|few|15|TRBJ2-1|TRBV7-2
TGTGCCAGCAGCTTGGGGCTAGCGACCTACAATGAGCAGTTCTTC
CASSLGLATYNEQFF
>TRBD2|few|15|TRBJ2-5|TRBV25-1
TGTGCCAGCAGTGAATCAACGGGAGGGCTGGAGACCCAGTACTTC
CASSESTGGLETQYF
>NA|NA|13|TRBJ1-3|TRBV5-1
TGCGCCAGCAGCACCGCTTCTGGAAACACCATATATTTT
CASSTASGNTIYF
>TRBD1|NA|15|TRBJ1-3|TRBV2
TGTGCCACTGCGGAACTGCAGGGGGGAGGAAACACCATATATTTT
CATAELQGGGNTIYF
>TRBD2|NA|14|TRBJ2-3|TRBV14
TGTGCCAGCAGAAGGAGCGGGAGAGGAGATACGCAGTATTTT
CASRRSGRGDTQYF
>TRBD1|once|17|TRBJ1-2|TRBV10-3
TGTGCCATCAGACCGGACAGGGGCAAGGGAGCTAACTATGGCTACACCTTC
CAIRPDRGKGANYGYTF
>TRBD2|NA|13|TRBJ2-1|TRBV30
TGTGCCTGGAAGCGGGAGCTAAGGGACGAAAAGTTCTTC
CAWKRELRDEKFF
>NA|NA|10|TRBJ1-1|TRBV20-1
TGCAGTGCTTGGATCATTGAAGCTTTCTTT
CSAWIIEAFF
>NA|once|12|TRBJ2-5|TRBV5-4
TGTGCCAGCAGCTTGGCTCAAGAGACCCAGTACTTC
CASSLAQETQYF
>NA|once|14|TRBJ2-5|TRBV5-1
TGCGCCAGCAGCTTGTTGCAGAATCAAGAGACCCAGTACTTC
CASSLLQNQETQYF
>TRBD1|NA|15|TRBJ1-5|TRBV18
TGTGCCAGCTCACCCTCGACAGGGTCTGTACAGCCCCAGCATTTT
CASSPSTGSVQPQHF
>NA|NA|16|TRBJ1-4|TRBV7-8
TGTGCCAGCAGCCCTTTGGTACGGGGGGATTATGAAAAACTGTTTTTT
CASSPLVRGDYEKLFF
>NA|NA|14|TRBJ2-3|TRBV9
TGTGCCAGCAGCTCACGACCCTATGGGGATACGCAGTATTTT
CASSSRPYGDTQYF
>TRBD1|NA|17|TRBJ1-2|TRBV4-2
TGTGCCAGCAGCCACCACCAAGAGGGACAGGGAGTATATGGCTACACCTTC
CASSHHQEGQGVYGYTF
>NA|once|14|TRBJ2-1|TRBV11-2
TGTGCCAGCAAGAGAGGCGGGTCCTACAATGAGCAGTTCTTC
CASKRGGSYNEQFF
>TRBD1|NA|12|TRBJ1-2|TRBV18
TGTGCCAGCTCTACGGGACAGAGTGTCTACACCTTC
CASSTGQSVYTF
>NA|NA|14|TRBJ1-2|TRBV5-4
TGTGCCAGCAGCTTGTCGACGGGGGCCTATGGCTACACCTTC
CASSLSTGAYGYTF
>TRBD1|NA|16|TRBJ1-2|TRBV6-1
TGTGCCAGCAGTGAAAAAGGGACAGGGGTGGGGTATGGCTACACCTTC
CASSEKGTGVGYGYTF
>TRBD2|NA|14|TRBJ2-1|TRBV13
TGTGCCAGCAGCCCACTAGCGGGGGTCAATGAGCAGTTCTTC
CASSPLAGVNEQFF
>NA|NA|12|TRBJ1-2|TRBV29-1
TGCAGCGTTGAAAGGCCCCTCTATGGCTACACCTTC
CSVERPLYGYTF
>NA|NA|15|TRBJ1-1|TRBV18
TGTGCCAGCTCACCGTATTCGGGAACGAACACTGAAGCTTTCTTT
CASSPYSGTNTEAFF
>NA|NA|15|TRBJ1-1|TRBV30
TGTGCCTGGAGTCTAAGCAGGGTGAACACTTTGGAAGCTTTCTTT
CAWSLSRVNTLEAFF
>NA|NA|16|TRBJ1-4|TRBV5-5
TGTGCCAGCAGCTTGGCCACCGGGAAGGGGTATGAAAAACTGTTTTTT
CASSLATGKGYEKLFF
>NA|once|15|TRBJ2-2|TRBV10-3
TGTGCCATTCGCCCTAGCAGAACGAACACCGGGGAGCTGTTTTTT
CAIRPSRTNTGELFF
>NA|NA|14|TRBJ1-3|TRBV6-5
TGTGCCAGCAGGGGATTCAGGGATGGAAACACCATATATTTT
CASRGFRDGNTIYF
>NA|NA|13|TRBJ1-2|TRBV6-1
TGTGCCAGCAGTGAAGTGGGTTCCGATGGCTACACCTTC
CASSEVGSDGYTF
>NA|once|15|TRBJ2-1|TRBV10-3
TGTGCCATCAGTGAACCAGGGAAGGATGGGAATGAGCAGTTCTTC
CAISEPGKDGNEQFF